This T cell receptor (beta chain) derives from a study of Graves' ophthalmopathy and Graves' hyperthyroidism. Looking at the study overall: Investigators collected peripheral blood at initial diagnosis, before any treatment was given.

The CDR3 has 14 amino acids. V lost 8 bases to trimming and J lost 7 bases; unmatched junction nucleotides: 7. For this clonotype: What it recognizes is unknown.

Study results and caveats: A model built from 13 signatures distinguished ophthalmopathy from stable hyperthyroidism with 85% to 90% sensitivity and about 81% specificity. Progression of ophthalmopathy was predicted by the model with 60% to 71% sensitivity and around 72% specificity.

Amplifying from RNA transcripts, the study obtained TCR beta CDR3 regions. HTBI primers were used in a first-round RT-PCR, which preceded a second-round multiplex PCR. TCRdb itself ran the multiplex PCR reads through MiXCR, one entry per CDR3 protein. The sample contains approximately 210,000 distinct CDR3 sequences, around 30% of which appear only once. The specimen sequenced was peripheral blood. This TCR derives from a man aged 50-60 years with Graves' ophthalmopathy. The chain employs TRBV12-3 or TRBV12-4 and TRBJ1-5, with 11 bases lining up with TRBD1. CDR3 nucleotides: TGTGCCAGCCAGGGACAGGGGGAATTCCAGCCCCAGCATTTT. Translated, it gives CASQGQGEFQPQHF.